A single sample gave rise to the 16 T cell receptor beta chains below, sequenced in a study of T cell responses to AZD1222 COVID-19 vaccine. Clones were sequenced by immunoSEQ multiplex PCR, and TCRdb holds only the in-frame ones, with some missing. Here the sample spans approximately 140,000 clones, over 75% being singletons. The sample in question was peripheral blood, obtained on day 0 of AZD1222 vaccination. These receptors originate from an adult in good health.

The rearrangement links TRBV20-1 to TRBJ2-1; D might be TRBD1 (5 bases). Looked up from germline, CDR1 is DFQATT and CDR2 is SNEGSKA (reference sequence). The CDR3 length is 11 residues. V lost 7 bases to trimming and J lost 6 bases, with 10 bases between them. CDR3 nucleotide sequence: TGCAGTGGATTAAGGGGCAATGAGCAGTTCTTC. Translated: CSGLRGNEQFF.

CDR3 nucleotides: TGTGCCAGAGAGAAGGGCTCGGTATTTTACGAGCAGTACTTC. It yields the protein CAREKGSVFYEQYF. The chain has TRBV3-1 (or the pseudogene TRBV3-2) and TRBJ2-7; D remains ambiguous. CDR1 is LGHDT, CDR2 YNNKEL, per germline (reference sequence). V was shortened by 9 bases and J by 4 bases, with 19 bases between the two germline ends. CDR3 length: 14 residues.

This chain links TRBV6-4 with TRBJ2-7, with D hard to call. Germline lookup yields CDR1 MRHNA and CDR2 SNTAGT. V lost 7 bases and J 4 bases, leaving 8 bases between the germline ends. The CDR3 is made up of 11 amino acids. The DNA of the CDR3 is TGTGCCAGCACTACGGAGTACGAGCAGTACTTC. This encodes CASTTEYEQYF.

This clone was observed at least ten times. This rearrangement joins TRBV7-2 to TRBJ2-7; TRBD1 matches at 9 bases. The CDR3 length is 15 residues. The junction had 9 bases not matched to a gene; V was cut back by 5 bases and J by 4 bases. Looked up from germline, CDR1 is SGHTA and CDR2 is FQGNSA. For the CDR3, the DNA is TGTGCCAGCAGCCCGAACAGGGGGCGCGCGTACGAGCAGTACTTC. Protein: CASSPNRGRAYEQYF. The variable domain in full, completed from reference TRBV7-2 and TRBJ2-7, reads GAGVSQSPSNKVTEKGKDVELRCDPISGHTALYWYRQSLGQGLEFLIYFQGNSAPDKSGLPSDRFSAERTGGSVSTLTIQRTQQEDSAVYLCASSPNRGRAYEQYFGPGTRLTVT.

The chain couples TRBV30 to TRBJ1-4; D perhaps matches TRBD1 (5 bases). Per the germline V gene, CDR1 is GTSNPN and CDR2 is SVGIG (reference sequence). The CDR3 consists of 14 residues. V gave up 3 bases and J gave up 7 bases, with 15 bases separating them. The CDR3 DNA sequence: TGTGCCTGGAGCCTGGGACCGCCGTTTGAAAAACTGTTTTTT. Residues: CAWSLGPPFEKLFF.

This sequence joins TRBV27 and TRBJ1-5; D gene ambiguous. The CDR3 covers 15 residues. CDR1 is MNHEY and CDR2 is SMNVEV in the germline V gene (reference sequence). Trimming stripped 3 bases from V and 2 bases from J, with 11 bases between. CDR3 nucleotide sequence: TGTGCCAGCAGTTTTTTGGGTACGGGCAATCAGCCCCAGCATTTT. Translation gives CASSFLGTGNQPQHF.

This clone was recorded once. Written as DNA, the CDR3 is TGTGCCTGGAATTCGGGGCCCGTATACACTGAAGCTTTCTTT. Its translation is CAWNSGPVYTEAFF. This sequence joins TRBV30 and TRBJ1-1; maybe TRBD1 (5 bases). This CDR3 is built from 14 residues. V shed 4 bases and J shed 3 bases, with 15 bases lying between them. Germline values: CDR1 GTSNPN, CDR2 SVGIG (reference sequence).

This chain links TRBV14 with TRBJ1-3; weak D call: TRBD1 (6 bases). The ends were cut back, 2 bases at V and 3 bases at J, with 11 bases in the middle. The germline gives CDR1 SGHDN, CDR2 FVKESK. CDR3 length: 15 amino acids. The CDR3 reads CASSQYTGFGNTIYF. CDR3 DNA sequence: TGTGCCAGCAGCCAATACACAGGGTTTGGAAACACCATATATTTT.

This chain uses TRBV3-1 (or the pseudogene TRBV3-2) with TRBJ1-1, with TRBD1 identical over 7 bases. V lost 0 bases and J lost 4; bases outside the gene matches: 8. There are 16 residues in the CDR3. The V gene's germline CDR1 is LGHDT and CDR2 YNNKEL (reference sequence). CDR3 DNA sequence: TGTGCCAGCAGCCAAGACCCCGACAGGGAAGGCACTGAAGCTTTCTTT. Encoded protein: CASSQDPDREGTEAFF.

The chain uses TRBV4-2 and TRBJ2-3; a weak D match, TRBD2 (5 bases). V was pared by 8 bases and J by 2 bases, with 17 bases between. Germline lookup yields CDR1 LGHNA and CDR2 YNFKEQ. This CDR3 is 15 amino acids long. The CDR3 protein is CASALDGIPTDTQYF. The CDR3 DNA reads TGTGCCAGCGCCCTGGACGGGATCCCCACAGATACGCAGTATTTT.

This chain uses TRBV19 with TRBJ1-1, with D unresolved. The CDR3 runs 11 residues. Trimming removed 8 bases from V and 1 base from J, with 5 bases in between. The V gene's germline CDR1 is LNHDA and CDR2 SQIVND (reference sequence). The CDR3 reads CASLGNTEAFF. The CDR3 nucleotides are TGTGCCAGTCTGGGGAACACTGAAGCTTTCTTT.

The V and J genes are TRBV6-2 or TRBV6-3 and TRBJ2-2; 7 positions match TRBD2. Per germline, CDR1 MNHEY and CDR2 SVGEGT. The CDR3 runs 17 residues. Unmatched junction bases numbered 8, after V lost 4 bases and J lost 0 bases. The CDR3 nucleotides read TGTGCCAGCAGTTTACCCGGGACTAACACGAACACCGGGGAGCTGTTTTTT. The encoded protein is CASSLPGTNTNTGELFF.

J is TRBJ2-1 and V is TRBV27; 7 bases are shared with TRBD1. The junction had 5 bases not matched to a gene; V was cut back by 6 bases and J by 0 bases. This CDR3 has 15 amino acids. Germline V CDR1 and CDR2: MNHEY, SMNVEV (reference sequence). The CDR3 reads CASRLGQSSYNEQFF. CDR3 bases: TGTGCCAGCAGGCTGGGACAGAGCTCCTACAATGAGCAGTTCTTC.

In the case of this clone: The germline gene is not matched at one end of the junction; a read error may be the cause. The gene calls are TRBV6-4 and TRBJ2-2, with a possible D match to TRBD2 (5 bases). This CDR3 contains 16 residues. Germline lookup yields CDR1 MRHNA and CDR2 SNTAGT. CDR3 sequence (DNA): TGTGCCAGCAGCGACTACGGCGGGCTACATACCGGGGAGCTGTTTTTT. This sequence encodes CASSDYGGLHTGELFF.

The DNA for the CDR3 is TGTGCCAGCAGTCAGAACACCGGGGAGCTGTTTTTT. It encodes CASSQNTGELFF. The J gene is TRBJ2-2, the V gene TRBV11-2; D remains ambiguous. Germline CDR1 reads SGHAT; CDR2 reads FQNNGV. V lost 6 bases and J 1 base, leaving 3 bases between the germline ends. This CDR3 is 12 amino acids long. The full variable domain, rest sourced from reference TRBV11-2 and TRBJ2-2, is EAGVAQSPRYKIIEKRQSVAFWCNPISGHATLYWYQQILGQGPKLLIQFQNNGVVDDSQLPKDRFSAERLKGVDSTLKIQPAKLEDSAVYLCASSQNTGELFFGEGSRLTVL.

V and J are TRBV6-4 and TRBJ2-3; 8 bases line up with TRBD2. CDR3 size: 17 residues. Germline V gene lookup returns CDR1 MRHNA and CDR2 SNTAGT. The junction had 5 bases not matched to a gene; V was cut back by 0 bases and J by 0 bases. The CDR3 coding sequence is TGTGCCAGCAGTGACTCTCGGCGGGGGGAGAGCACAGATACGCAGTATTTT. Its protein product is CASSDSRRGESTDTQYF.